Presented here are 23 T cell receptor beta chains from one specimen sequenced in a study of STAT3 mutations in large granular lymphocyte leukemia. Study-wide results and limits: Every T-LGLL patient had at least one immunodominant TCRbeta clonotype.

Their recognized antigens are unknown. Clones were read by immunoSEQ multiplex PCR, and TCRdb kept only the in-frame ones, dropping some. The table records 5,400 or so clones, around half of them present only once. Sequencing used peripheral blood mononuclear cells. Receptors were obtained from a woman in her 70s with T-cell large granular lymphocyte leukemia. Some clones in this sample may be carry-over from other donors' samples.

This clone was seen only a few times. DNA of the CDR3: TGCGCCAGCAGCTTGGAAACACCGAGGTATGGCTACACCTTC. Residues: CASSLETPRYGYTF. The V and J genes are TRBV5-1 and TRBJ1-2; D unresolved. The CDR3 runs to 14 residues. CDR1 is SGHRS and CDR2 is YFSETQ in the germline V gene. The ends were cut back, 0 bases at V and 5 bases at J, with 11 bases in the middle.

The chain employs TRBV5-4 and TRBJ1-2; D is unresolved. The V gene lost 0 bases and the J gene lost 3 bases, with 12 bases spanning the gap. The length of the CDR3 is 15 residues. Germline V gene lookup returns CDR1 SGHNT and CDR2 YYREEE (reference sequence). The CDR3 DNA reads TGTGCCAGCAGCTTGGAACTCTCTCGGGACTATGGCTACACCTTC. Its protein is CASSLELSRDYGYTF.

The CDR3 DNA sequence: TGTGCCAGCAGCCGCACGAGCGCGGGGAGCACCGGGGAGCTGTTTTTT. Its translation is CASSRTSAGSTGELFF. This chain uses TRBV7-9 with TRBJ2-2; tentative D call: TRBD2 (6 bases). Trimming took 5 bases from V and 4 from J, leaving 17 bases between them. There are 16 residues in the CDR3. Per the germline V gene, CDR1 is SEHNR and CDR2 is FQNEAQ (reference sequence). Full variable domain (missing parts from reference TRBV7-9 and TRBJ2-2): DTGVSQNPRHKITKRGQNVTFRCDPISEHNRLYWYRQTLGQGPEFLTYFQNEAQLEKSRLLSDRFSAERPKGSFSTLEIQRTEQGDSAMYLCASSRTSAGSTGELFFGEGSRLTVL.

V is TRBV5-1 and J is TRBJ1-2; no reliable D call. Germline V gives CDR1 SGHRS, CDR2 YFSETQ. The CDR3 is made up of 13 amino acids. Trimming took off 0 bases at V and 3 bases at J, with 6 bases between the two ends. The CDR3 DNA is TGCGCCAGCAGCTTGGACAGCTACTATGGCTACACCTTC. Protein product: CASSLDSYYGYTF.

The V gene is TRBV27, the J gene TRBJ2-3; TRBD2 might be the D (6 bases). Trimming shortened V by 5 bases and J by 6 bases, and 12 bases separated the two germline ends. The germline CDR1 and CDR2 sequences are MNHEY and SMNVEV (reference sequence). The CDR3 covers 13 residues. The CDR3 is CASSQSGEDTQYF. For the CDR3, the DNA is TGTGCCAGCAGTCAGTCGGGGGAGGATACGCAGTATTTT.

This chain links TRBV27 with TRBJ2-7; D gene uncertain. The CDR3 runs to 11 residues. Germline values: CDR1 MNHEY, CDR2 SMNVEV (reference sequence). Between the trimmed V and J ends, which lost 6 bases and 5 bases, there was a span of 8 bases. CDR3: CASSMGNEQYF. As DNA, the CDR3 is TGTGCCAGCAGCATGGGGAACGAGCAGTACTTC.

The chain uses TRBV29-1 and TRBJ1-5; 9 positions match TRBD1. In germline, CDR1 is SQVTM, CDR2 ANQGSEA. The length of the CDR3 is 13 residues. The V and J ends lost 6 bases and 4 bases, in that order; junction bases with no gene match: 4. CDR3: CSVGQGRNQPQHF. The DNA of the CDR3 is TGCAGCGTAGGACAGGGGAGGAATCAGCCCCAGCATTTT.

The chain recombines TRBV30 with TRBJ2-7, with a weak D call TRBD2 (5 bases). Deletions cut 2 bases from V and 6 bases from J, with 8 bases between. Germline V lookup: CDR1 GTSNPN, CDR2 SVGIG (reference sequence). This CDR3 has 11 amino acids. The CDR3 DNA follows: TGTGCCTGGAGTTTCACTAGCGAGCAGTACTTC. It specifies CAWSFTSEQYF.

The rearrangement joins TRBV18 to TRBJ1-2, with D unclear. The V gene lost 2 bases and the J gene lost 5 bases, with 9 bases spanning the gap. The CDR3 is 13 residues long. CDR1 KGHSH and CDR2 LQKENI come from the germline V gene. CDR3 sequence reads: CASSPGYRYGYTF. The CDR3 DNA follows: TGTGCCAGCTCACCAGGGTATAGATATGGCTACACCTTC.

V and J are TRBV18 and TRBJ2-5; D ambiguous. CDR3 length: 11 amino acids. V shed 6 bases and J shed 5 bases, with 7 bases lying between them. Germline-derived CDR1 and CDR2 are KGHSH and LQKENI. Here the CDR3 DNA reads TGTGCCAGCTCCTCCTTGGAGACCCAGTACTTC. Translated: CASSSLETQYF.

Here the CDR3 reads CASSPDGDIQYF. The CDR3 coding sequence is TGCGCCAGCAGCCCGGACGGGGACATTCAGTACTTC. J is TRBJ2-4 and V is TRBV5-1; tentative D call: TRBD2 (5 bases). This CDR3 region has 12 residues. The germline gives CDR1 SGHRS, CDR2 YFSETQ. Trimming cost V 4 bases and J 8 bases, with 10 bases left between them.

This clone appeared a few times. This sequence joins TRBV7-9 and TRBJ2-7, with 9 bases lining up with TRBD2. This CDR3 spans 13 amino acids. The V gene's germline CDR1 is SEHNR and CDR2 FQNEAQ (reference sequence). The ends lost 4 bases at V and 2 bases at J; junction bases unmatched: 0. In DNA form, the CDR3 reads TGTGCCAGCAGCTGGACTAGCGCCTACGAGCAGTACTTC. Translated: CASSWTSAYEQYF.

Only a few counts were recorded for this clone. The CDR3 DNA sequence: TGTGCCAGCAGCGTGCGGGGTACAACCTTC. As protein: CASSVRGTTF. The chain is built from TRBV5-6 and TRBJ1-2; D gene ambiguous. V was shortened by 4 bases and J by 14 bases, with 12 bases between the two germline ends. The germline V gene has CDR1 SGHDT and CDR2 YYEEEE. The length of the CDR3 is 10 residues.

This clone was seen more than once but under ten times. This chain connects TRBV28 to TRBJ2-7; 8 positions match TRBD2. CDR3 size: 18 residues. V lost 5 bases and J lost 2; bases outside the gene matches: 17. Germline values: CDR1 MDHEN, CDR2 SYDVKM. The CDR3 DNA is TGTGCCAGCAGTCCCAAGGGAGGAGCGGGAGTATGGCCCTACGAGCAGTACTTC. Its protein product is CASSPKGGAGVWPYEQYF.

CDR3 in DNA: TGCGCCAGCAGCTTTACCCCGACCAACGTCCTGACTTTC. Translated: CASSFTPTNVLTF. This rearrangement joins TRBV5-1 to TRBJ2-6; D ambiguous. The CDR3 loop spans 13 amino acids. V was clipped by 2 bases and J by 8 bases, with 8 bases between them. The V gene's germline CDR1 is SGHRS and CDR2 YFSETQ.

Comments on this clone: At one of its ends the junction is not consistent with the germline gene, which may arise from a read error. Other DNA variants within this sample encode the same CDR3. The V and J genes are TRBV30 and TRBJ1-1, with TRBD1 as a possible D gene (5 bases). CDR3 size: 13 residues. Per the germline V gene, CDR1 is GTSNPN and CDR2 is SVGIG (reference sequence). The CDR3 sequence: CAWSRGTNTEAFF. The CDR3 DNA is TGTGCCTGGAGTCGGGGGACCAACACTGAGGCTTTCTTT.

V is TRBV13 and J is TRBJ1-2; D is undetermined. V was shortened by 1 base and J by 3 bases, with 15 bases between the two germline ends. The germline V gene encodes CDR1 PRHDT and CDR2 FYEKMQ (reference sequence). The CDR3 is 16 amino acids. The DNA of the CDR3 is TGTGCCAGCAGCTTAGAATCCGGCGCCGAGGACTATGGCTACACCTTC. This translates into CASSLESGAEDYGYTF.

The chain links TRBV25-1 to TRBJ1-2; 10 nucleotides align to TRBD1. Germline values: CDR1 MGHDK, CDR2 SYGVNS. There are 15 residues in the CDR3. Losses at the gene ends were 6 bases for V and 7 bases for J; bases not matched to a gene: 11. The CDR3: CASSSINDRGLGYTF. The CDR3 DNA sequence: TGTGCCAGCAGCTCTATCAACGACAGGGGGCTTGGCTACACCTTC.

V and J are TRBV25-1 and TRBJ2-5; tentatively, D is TRBD2 (5 bases). The CDR3 runs 14 residues. V dropped 0 bases and J dropped 4 bases, with 9 bases sitting between them. Germline V CDR1 and CDR2: MGHDK, SYGVNS. The DNA of the CDR3 is TGTGCCAGCAGTGAATATGGAGGTGGAGAGACCCAGTACTTC. It is translated as CASSEYGGGETQYF.

V is TRBV5-1 and J is TRBJ1-1; 7 nucleotides line up with TRBD1. The CDR3 loop spans 13 amino acids. Germline CDR1 and CDR2: SGHRS and YFSETQ. V gave up 4 bases and J gave up 4 bases; unmatched junction bases: 4. The DNA for the CDR3 is TGCGCCAGCAGCACCGGGACAGTCACTGAAGCTTTCTTT. Translation: CASSTGTVTEAFF.

The CDR3 bases are TGTGCCAGCTCACCCGGGACGGAGAACACCGGGGAGCTGTTTTTT. It yields the protein CASSPGTENTGELFF. V gene TRBV18 combines with J gene TRBJ2-2; tentatively, D is TRBD1 or TRBD2 (5 bases each). Germline assignment: CDR1 KGHSH and CDR2 LQKENI. The CDR3 is 15 amino acids. The V gene lost 3 bases and the J gene lost 1 base, with 9 bases spanning the gap.

This clone has more than one count but fewer than ten. This chain joins TRBV6-5 and TRBJ1-2; 7 positions agree with TRBD1. The germline V gene has CDR1 MNHEY and CDR2 SVGAGI. The CDR3 spans 15 residues. V trimming: 5 bases; J trimming: 8 bases; junction bases outside the gene matches: 14. This chain's CDR3 is CASSRPGTVVNGYTF. The CDR3 DNA reads as TGTGCCAGCAGTCGCCCCGGGACAGTTGTTAACGGCTACACCTTC.

This sequence joins TRBV29-1 and TRBJ2-5, with 9 nucleotides matching TRBD1. The germline V gene encodes CDR1 SQVTM and CDR2 ANQGSEA. V shed 6 bases and J 5 bases; nucleotides not matched to a gene: 10. CDR3 length: 14 residues. This chain's CDR3 is CSVAGTGSGETQYF. The CDR3, as DNA: TGCAGCGTCGCCGGGACAGGGAGTGGGGAGACCCAGTACTTC.